Listed below are T cell receptor beta chains from one sample, sequenced in a study of metastatic and nonmetastatic thyroid tumors. TCRdb re-clonotyped the PCR reads through MiXCR. Of about 69,000 clones listed, approximately 15% are singletons. The specimen was blood. These receptors all stem from a male donor with papillary thyroid cancer or a benign thyroid nodule (not recorded which). Some clones in this sample may be carry-over from other donors' samples. CDR3s include the opening cysteine and the closing phenylalanine or tryptophan.

V gene: TRBV6-2/TRBV6-3
J gene: TRBJ2-1
CDR3 protein: CASNSGHYNEQFF

V gene: TRBV6-5
J gene: TRBJ2-1
CDR3 protein: CASSYLGGASSYNEQFF

V gene: TRBV20-1
J gene: TRBJ1-1
CDR3 protein: CSARDHWGNTEAFF

V gene: TRBV30
J gene: TRBJ1-6
CDR3 protein: CAWRIEPINSPLHF

V gene: TRBV4-3
J gene: TRBJ1-2
CDR3 protein: CASSHATENYGYTF

V gene: TRBV3-1
J gene: TRBJ2-4
CDR3 protein: CASSQGGLGIQYF

V gene: TRBV5-1
J gene: TRBJ1-2
CDR3 protein: CASSLGLSRVRGVSYGYTF

V gene: TRBV28
J gene: TRBJ2-1
CDR3 protein: CASRLDRDPFNEQFF

V gene: TRBV7-6
J gene: TRBJ2-1
CDR3 protein: CASSYPGTSSYNEQFF

V gene: TRBV20-1
J gene: TRBJ2-5
CDR3 protein: CSARDDAREFLKTQYF

V gene: TRBV19
J gene: TRBJ1-1
CDR3 protein: CASSVPESGTFNTEAFF

V gene: TRBV27
J gene: TRBJ2-2
CDR3 protein: CVSSFPRAGDLFF

V gene: TRBV20-1
J gene: TRBJ2-2
CDR3 protein: CSALSGGPGTWELFF

V gene: TRBV2
J gene: TRBJ2-3
CDR3 protein: CASQGETDTQYF

V gene: TRBV20-1
J gene: TRBJ2-7
CDR3 protein: CGATDSYEQYF

V gene: TRBV20-1
J gene: TRBJ1-6
CDR3 protein: CSARTFLNSPLHF

V gene: TRBV5-4
J gene: TRBJ1-2
CDR3 protein: CASSLRGDEYGYTF

V gene: TRBV20-1
J gene: TRBJ2-3
CDR3 protein: CSALDSQSTDTQYF

V gene: TRBV2
J gene: TRBJ1-3
CDR3 protein: CASSFSGNTIYF

V gene: TRBV24-1
J gene: TRBJ2-1
CDR3 protein: CATSDLHNEQFF

V gene: TRBV11-1
J gene: TRBJ1-1
CDR3 protein: CASSLAERSRGRGDTEAFF

V gene: TRBV28
J gene: TRBJ1-1
CDR3 protein: CASSLDERADTEAFF

V gene: TRBV6-4
J gene: TRBJ1-2
CDR3 protein: CASSYSRLARYGYTF

V gene: TRBV11-2
J gene: TRBJ2-5
CDR3 protein: CASSLRRASGSLGETQYF

V gene: TRBV4-1
J gene: TRBJ1-1
CDR3 protein: CASSRATGNTEAFF

V gene: TRBV11-2
J gene: TRBJ2-7
CDR3 protein: CASSFGQGALAYEQYF

V gene: TRBV29-1
J gene: TRBJ2-5
CDR3 protein: CSGWTSGNQETQYF

V gene: TRBV4-1
J gene: TRBJ2-5
CDR3 protein: CASSQNREVQETQYF

V gene: TRBV6-5
J gene: TRBJ2-2
CDR3 protein: CASSYSWGAFDTGELFF

V gene: TRBV27
J gene: TRBJ1-6
CDR3 protein: CASSLTGVSYNSPLHF

V gene: TRBV12-3/TRBV12-4
J gene: TRBJ1-5
CDR3 protein: CASSQTGVISNQPQHF

V gene: TRBV6-1
J gene: TRBJ2-3
CDR3 protein: CASSPGSGRAPDTQYF

V gene: TRBV9
J gene: TRBJ2-7
CDR3 protein: CASSVNGQGGYEQYF

V gene: TRBV5-4
J gene: TRBJ1-1
CDR3 protein: CASTRGQSNTEAFF

V gene: TRBV20-1
J gene: TRBJ2-7
CDR3 protein: CSARGIELAGSSYEQYF

V gene: TRBV9
J gene: TRBJ2-3
CDR3 protein: CASSLLAAPTDTQYF

V gene: TRBV6-1
J gene: TRBJ1-5
CDR3 protein: CASSLDRSNQPQHF

V gene: TRBV12-3/TRBV12-4
J gene: TRBJ1-1
CDR3 protein: CASSLVYTEAFF

V gene: TRBV9
J gene: TRBJ2-1
CDR3 protein: CASSGSYNEQFF

V gene: TRBV6-4
J gene: TRBJ1-5
CDR3 protein: CASIGEGNQPQHF

V gene: TRBV29-1
J gene: TRBJ2-1
CDR3 protein: CSGGRMDEQFF

V gene: TRBV7-3
J gene: TRBJ2-7
CDR3 protein: CASSLVAGKDEQYF

V gene: TRBV5-1
J gene: TRBJ2-6
CDR3 protein: CASRTTGTTNVLTF

V gene: TRBV12-3/TRBV12-4
J gene: TRBJ2-2
CDR3 protein: CASSLRPGELFF

V gene: TRBV12-3/TRBV12-4
J gene: TRBJ2-1
CDR3 protein: CASGRTSGAPYNEQFF

V gene: TRBV7-2
J gene: TRBJ1-2
CDR3 protein: CASSLGLGQGSYGYTF

V gene: TRBV7-8
J gene: TRBJ1-2
CDR3 protein: CASSPDGQGDYGYTF

V gene: TRBV7-9
J gene: TRBJ1-2
CDR3 protein: CASSFSAGRNYGYTF

V gene: TRBV20-1
J gene: TRBJ1-1
CDR3 protein: CSATLGSMNTEAFF

V gene: TRBV28
J gene: TRBJ2-7
CDR3 protein: CASSLLDSYEQYF

V gene: TRBV20-1
J gene: TRBJ2-1
CDR3 protein: CSAHSAAIYNEQFF

V gene: TRBV6-2/TRBV6-3
J gene: TRBJ2-7
CDR3 protein: CASKSGQSYEQYF

V gene: TRBV10-2
J gene: TRBJ2-2
CDR3 protein: CASSESEPGELFF

V gene: TRBV18
J gene: TRBJ1-5
CDR3 protein: CASSPGQGSNQPQHF

V gene: TRBV6-1
J gene: TRBJ2-5
CDR3 protein: CASRANRGGETQYF

V gene: TRBV18
J gene: TRBJ2-1
CDR3 protein: CASSGPGLLSGEQFF